This T cell receptor beta chain stems from a study of early T cells in non-severe SARS-CoV-2 infection. Study-level information: Whole-blood bulk RNA, unsorted, was sequenced, and chains were unpaired. Study findings and constraints: There was a bias toward anti-spike CD8 responses in VDJdb matching, which missed private and CD4 specificities.

Only a few counts were recorded for this clonotype. Its target is not known. The TCR library protocol attached unique molecular identifiers to the individual cDNA molecules. TCRdb processed the 5' RACE reads anew with MiXCR; each CDR3 protein has one entry. Of over 45,000 distinct CDR3 sequences listed, 5.5% to 8.5% are singletons. Source: whole blood, taken at baseline. This TCR was sampled from an adult who was a healthcare worker with PCR-confirmed SARS-CoV-2 infection or an uninfected control (not recorded which).

In nucleotides, the CDR3 is TGTGCCAGCAGTGCTGACGGGGTAGGGTATGGCTACACCTTC. This codes for CASSADGVGYGYTF. V is TRBV25-1 and J is TRBJ1-2; D gene unclear. Per the germline V gene, CDR1 is MGHDK and CDR2 is SYGVNS. This CDR3 has 14 residues. V lost 4 bases and J 5 bases, leaving 14 bases between the germline ends.